The rows below give T cell receptor beta chains drawn from one sample of a study of blood T cell repertoires in COVID-19. Using immunoSEQ multiplex PCR, the repertoire was profiled, and TCRdb retains in-frame clones only, with some absent. Of tens of thousands of clones listed, less than 85% are singletons. The source material was peripheral blood. All receptors derive from an older man with active COVID-19. CDR3s include the opening cysteine and the closing phenylalanine or tryptophan. Fields, in order: V gene, D gene, clone size, J gene, CDR3 protein, CDR3 DNA. D genes are given only for firm matches. Size is omitted from some rows. Given values are once, few, many or a class for expanded clones.

V: TRBV6-6; D: -; size: -; J: TRBJ1-2; CDR3: CASSYSGGNYGYTF; DNA: TGTGCCAGCAGTTACTCTGGAGGGAACTATGGCTACACCTTC
V: TRBV18; D: TRBD2; size: few; J: TRBJ2-7; CDR3: CASSPTVLSGRGIAGEQYF; DNA: TGTGCCAGCTCACCCACAGTCCTTAGCGGGAGGGGCATCGCGGGCGAGCAGTACTTC
V: TRBV5-1; D: TRBD1; size: -; J: TRBJ1-2; CDR3: CASSNPSRQGAGGYTF; DNA: TGCGCCAGCAGCAACCCCTCCCGGCAGGGGGCGGGAGGCTACACCTTC
V: TRBV18; D: -; size: -; J: TRBJ1-1; CDR3: CASSESEDGVAFF; DNA: TGTGCCAGCTCAGAGAGCGAGGATGGTGTAGCTTTCTTT
V: TRBV4-1; D: -; size: -; J: TRBJ1-1; CDR3: CASSQDKGQYTEAFF; DNA: TGCGCCAGCAGCCAAGATAAAGGACAGTACACTGAAGCTTTCTTT
V: TRBV2; D: -; size: many; J: TRBJ1-4; CDR3: CAGRQGSTNEKLFF; DNA: TGTGCCGGACGGCAGGGCTCAACTAATGAAAAACTGTTTTTT
V: TRBV7-2; D: TRBD2; size: -; J: TRBJ2-7; CDR3: CASSSRTSGTYEQYF; DNA: TGTGCCAGCAGCTCCCGGACTAGCGGGACCTACGAGCAGTACTTC
V: TRBV19; D: -; size: -; J: TRBJ2-2; CDR3: CASSSAGELFF; DNA: TGTGCCAGTAGTTCTGCCGGGGAGCTGTTTTTT
V: TRBV24-1; D: TRBD1; size: once; J: TRBJ2-1; CDR3: CATSDPGTGGDEQFF; DNA: TGTGCCACCAGTGATCCCGGGACAGGGGGCGATGAGCAGTTCTTC
V: TRBV5-1; D: -; size: -; J: TRBJ2-5; CDR3: CASSMGLQETQYF; DNA: TGCGCCAGCAGCATGGGACTGCAAGAGACCCAGTACTTC
V: TRBV27; D: TRBD2; size: -; J: TRBJ2-7; CDR3: CASSPQREVYEQYF; DNA: TGTGCCAGCAGTCCTCAGCGGGAGGTATACGAGCAGTACTTC
V: TRBV24-1; D: -; size: -; J: TRBJ2-5; CDR3: CATSDPTQVGETQYF; DNA: TGTGCCACCAGTGATCCAACACAGGTGGGGGAGACCCAGTACTTC
V: TRBV21-1; D: -; size: -; J: TRBJ2-7; CDR3: CASSQWGGREQYF; DNA: TGTGCCAGCAGCCAATGGGGGGGGCGGGAGCAGTACTTC
V: TRBV6-2/TRBV6-3; D: TRBD1; size: -; J: TRBJ1-5; CDR3: CASSYSGDRGNQPQHF; DNA: TGTGCCAGCAGTTACTCGGGGGACAGGGGCAATCAGCCCCAGCATTTT
V: TRBV19; D: -; size: -; J: TRBJ1-1; CDR3: CASSTRVPGTEAFF; DNA: TGTGCCAGTAGTACTAGAGTGCCGGGCACTGAAGCTTTCTTT
V: TRBV29-1; D: -; size: -; J: TRBJ2-5; CDR3: CSAGRREETQYF; DNA: TGCAGCGCAGGGAGGAGAGAAGAGACCCAGTACTTC
V: TRBV7-3; D: -; size: once; J: TRBJ2-3; CDR3: CASSSSGSGRNTQYF; DNA: TGTGCCAGCAGTTCGTCCGGGAGCGGTAGGAATACGCAGTATTTT
V: TRBV11-3; D: TRBD1; size: -; J: TRBJ2-5; CDR3: CASSSAGTGERETQYF; DNA: TGTGCCAGCAGCAGCGCCGGGACAGGGGAACGGGAGACCCAGTACTTC
V: TRBV27; D: TRBD2; size: -; J: TRBJ2-1; CDR3: CASSRGTTYNEQFF; DNA: TGTGCCAGCAGCCGGGGGACTACCTACAATGAGCAGTTCTTC
V: TRBV5-6; D: TRBD1; size: -; J: TRBJ1-4; CDR3: CASSFNQGAPVGEKLFF; DNA: TGTGCCAGCAGCTTTAATCAGGGGGCGCCGGTTGGAGAAAAACTGTTTTTT
V: TRBV28; D: TRBD1; size: -; J: TRBJ2-1; CDR3: CASSPNRGSLVNEQFF; DNA: TGTGCCAGCAGTCCCAACAGGGGGTCCCTTGTCAATGAGCAGTTCTTC
V: TRBV29-1; D: TRBD1; size: -; J: TRBJ2-7; CDR3: CSVDNRGWDEQYF; DNA: TGCAGCGTTGATAACAGGGGCTGGGACGAGCAGTACTTC
V: TRBV5-1; D: -; size: -; J: TRBJ2-1; CDR3: CASSSRGGNEQFF; DNA: TGCGCCAGCAGCTCCCGGGGAGGCAATGAGCAGTTCTTC
V: TRBV5-4; D: TRBD2; size: -; J: TRBJ2-3; CDR3: CASSLGLAGSDTQYF; DNA: TGTGCCAGCAGCCTAGGACTAGCGGGATCGGATACGCAGTATTTT
V: TRBV9; D: TRBD2; size: -; J: TRBJ2-1; CDR3: CASSPLLAGGYEQFF; DNA: TGTGCCAGCAGCCCCCTGCTAGCGGGGGGGTATGAGCAGTTCTTC
V: TRBV2; D: -; size: -; J: TRBJ2-2; CDR3: CASSEISSGELFF; DNA: TGTGCCAGCAGTGAAATTAGCAGCGGGGAGCTGTTTTTT
V: TRBV6-5; D: -; size: -; J: TRBJ1-2; CDR3: CASSWGSGYTF; DNA: TGTGCCAGCAGTTGGGGCTCTGGCTACACCTTC
V: TRBV16; D: -; size: -; J: TRBJ1-2; CDR3: CASSPSGNGYTF; DNA: TGTGCCAGCAGTCCATCAGGGAATGGCTACACCTTC
V: TRBV4-2; D: -; size: once; J: TRBJ1-2; CDR3: CASSQDLLSTYYGYTF; DNA: TGTGCCAGCAGCCAAGATTTATTGTCCACATACTATGGCTACACCTTC
V: TRBV4-2; D: -; size: -; J: TRBJ2-2; CDR3: CASSQDMAPNTGELFF; DNA: TGTGCCAGCAGCCAAGATATGGCACCGAACACCGGGGAGCTGTTTTTT
V: TRBV7-9; D: -; size: -; J: TRBJ2-1; CDR3: CASSPQGLMGNEQFF; DNA: TGTGCCAGCAGTCCTCAGGGGCTGATGGGCAATGAGCAGTTCTTC
V: TRBV5-3; D: TRBD2; size: -; J: TRBJ2-1; CDR3: CARSATSGRASEQFF; DNA: TGTGCCAGAAGCGCGACTAGCGGGAGGGCCTCTGAGCAGTTCTTC
V: TRBV11-1; D: TRBD1; size: -; J: TRBJ2-7; CDR3: CASSPEGASYEQYF; DNA: TGTGCCAGCAGCCCAGAGGGGGCCTCCTACGAGCAGTACTTC
V: TRBV28; D: TRBD2; size: -; J: TRBJ2-1; CDR3: CASSLGTSGVNEQFF; DNA: TGTGCCAGCAGCCTCGGGACTAGCGGGGTCAATGAGCAGTTCTTC
V: TRBV19; D: TRBD1; size: many; J: TRBJ2-1; CDR3: CASSKDRGYNEQFF; DNA: TGTGCCAGTAGTAAGGACAGGGGATACAATGAGCAGTTCTTC
V: TRBV5-6; D: -; size: -; J: TRBJ2-2; CDR3: CASSRNGGPGELFF; DNA: TGTGCCAGCAGCCGGAATGGGGGCCCCGGGGAGCTGTTTTTT
V: TRBV30; D: -; size: -; J: TRBJ2-3; CDR3: CAWRSPGTDTQYF; DNA: TGTGCCTGGAGGTCCCCAGGGACAGATACGCAGTATTTT
V: TRBV7-9; D: -; size: few; J: TRBJ2-7; CDR3: CASSRRTGEQYF; DNA: TGTGCCAGCAGTCGCCGGACGGGGGAGCAGTACTTC
V: TRBV7-4; D: -; size: -; J: TRBJ2-7; CDR3: CASNPRHEQYF; DNA: TGTGCCAGCAACCCCAGACATGAGCAGTACTTC
V: TRBV5-1; D: -; size: -; J: TRBJ2-7; CDR3: CASSKSGDSDEQYF; DNA: TGCGCCAGCAGCAAAAGCGGAGACTCCGACGAGCAGTACTTC
V: TRBV27; D: TRBD1; size: -; J: TRBJ2-7; CDR3: CASSLQPGQGEDEQYF; DNA: TGTGCCAGCAGTTTACAGCCGGGACAGGGGGAGGACGAGCAGTACTTC
V: TRBV24-1; D: -; size: -; J: TRBJ2-5; CDR3: CATSDPGEGGETQYF; DNA: TGTGCCACCAGTGATCCCGGGGAGGGGGGGGAGACCCAGTACTTC
V: TRBV7-2; D: TRBD2; size: -; J: TRBJ2-7; CDR3: CASSLRGSGSLSYEQYF; DNA: TGTGCCAGCAGCTTAAGGGGTAGCGGGAGTCTATCGTACGAGCAGTACTTC
V: TRBV7-3; D: TRBD2; size: -; J: TRBJ2-2; CDR3: CASSLMKRGTGELFF; DNA: TGTGCCAGCAGCTTAATGAAGCGGGGCACCGGGGAGCTGTTTTTT
V: TRBV4-1; D: -; size: -; J: TRBJ2-1; CDR3: CASGRGHNEQFF; DNA: TGCGCCAGCGGTAGGGGCCACAATGAGCAGTTCTTC
V: TRBV7-2; D: -; size: -; J: TRBJ2-2; CDR3: CASRPSVSGELFF; DNA: TGTGCCAGCAGGCCTAGCGTCTCCGGGGAGCTGTTTTTT
V: TRBV20-1; D: TRBD1; size: -; J: TRBJ2-7; CDR3: CSSNRGYEQYF; DNA: TGCAGTTCTAACAGGGGGTACGAGCAGTACTTC
V: TRBV7-9; D: -; size: -; J: TRBJ1-6; CDR3: CASSVDNSPLHF; DNA: TGTGCCAGCAGCGTCGATAATTCACCCCTCCACTTT
V: TRBV30; D: TRBD2; size: -; J: TRBJ2-7; CDR3: CAVKPLGGIYEQYF; DNA: TGTGCCGTTAAACCTTTGGGGGGGATCTACGAGCAGTACTTC
V: TRBV11-2; D: -; size: -; J: TRBJ2-7; CDR3: CASSQGGSYEQYF; DNA: TGTGCCAGCAGCCAAGGAGGGAGCTACGAGCAGTACTTC
V: TRBV2; D: -; size: -; J: TRBJ1-6; CDR3: CASSHDSGPPLHF; DNA: TGTGCCAGCAGCCACGATTCAGGGCCACCCCTCCACTTT
V: TRBV5-1; D: -; size: -; J: TRBJ1-2; CDR3: CASSQYRVEMGYTF; DNA: TGCGCCAGCAGTCAGTACAGGGTTGAAATGGGCTACACCTTC
V: TRBV19; D: TRBD2; size: -; J: TRBJ2-2; CDR3: CASSISSGGYTGELFF; DNA: TGTGCCAGTAGTATCAGCAGCGGGGGATACACCGGGGAGCTGTTTTTT